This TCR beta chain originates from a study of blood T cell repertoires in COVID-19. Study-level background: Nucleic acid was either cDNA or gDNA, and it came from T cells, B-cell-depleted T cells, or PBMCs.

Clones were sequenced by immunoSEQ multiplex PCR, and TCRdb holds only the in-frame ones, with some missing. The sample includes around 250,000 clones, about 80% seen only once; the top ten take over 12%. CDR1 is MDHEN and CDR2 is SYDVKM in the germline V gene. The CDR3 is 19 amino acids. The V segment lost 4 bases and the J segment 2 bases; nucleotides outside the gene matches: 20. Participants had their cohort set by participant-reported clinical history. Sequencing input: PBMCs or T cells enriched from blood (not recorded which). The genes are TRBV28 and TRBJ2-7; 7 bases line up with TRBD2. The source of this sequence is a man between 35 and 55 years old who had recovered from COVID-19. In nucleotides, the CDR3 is TGTGCCAGCAGTTCTGGATTTTCTAGCGGATTGCCCAACGCCTACGAGCAGTACTTC. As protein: CASSSGFSSGLPNAYEQYF.